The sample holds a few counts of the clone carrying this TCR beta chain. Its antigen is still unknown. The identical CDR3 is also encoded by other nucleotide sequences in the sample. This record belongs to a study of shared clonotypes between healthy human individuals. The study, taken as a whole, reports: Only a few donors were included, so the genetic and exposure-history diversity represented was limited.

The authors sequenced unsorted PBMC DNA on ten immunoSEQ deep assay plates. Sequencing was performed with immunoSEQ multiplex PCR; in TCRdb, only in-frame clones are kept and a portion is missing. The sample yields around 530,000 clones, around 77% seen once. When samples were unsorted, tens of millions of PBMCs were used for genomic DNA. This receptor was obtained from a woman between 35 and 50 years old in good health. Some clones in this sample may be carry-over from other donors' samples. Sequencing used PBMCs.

This chain's CDR3 is CASSLGPMSSYEQYF. The DNA for the CDR3 is TGTGCCAGCAGCTTAGGCCCCATGAGCTCCTACGAGCAGTACTTC. The chain is built from TRBV7-9 and TRBJ2-7; D is ambiguous. Germline CDR1 is SEHNR and CDR2 is FQNEAQ (reference sequence). V dropped 1 base and J dropped 0 bases, with 10 bases sitting between them. The CDR3 sequence is 15 residues long.